The 9 T cell receptor beta chains below were found in one sample sequenced in a study of post-analysis software for immune sequencing data. The antigens these receptors bind are not known. The library was made from cDNA and included unique molecular identifiers. In TCRdb, the PCR reads were re-called with MiXCR into one record per CDR3 protein. The sample gives hundreds of thousands of distinct CDR3 sequences, roughly 27% of which show up once; more than 0.55% is in the top ten. Study conclusions and caveats: Patients showed TRBV5-6, TRBV5-1 and TRBV20-1 among five TRBV segments more frequent than in controls.

What was sequenced was blood. Receptors were obtained from a girl aged 5 to 17 with multiple sclerosis.

This clonotype was seen a handful of times. The rearrangement joins TRBV11-2 to TRBJ2-7; possibly TRBD1 for D (5 bases). This CDR3 region has 13 residues. Germline-derived CDR1 and CDR2 are SGHAT and FQNNGV. V shed 2 bases and J shed 3 bases, with 8 bases lying between them. This CDR3 is CASSLNRYYEQYF. Written as DNA, the CDR3 is TGTGCCAGCAGCTTAAACAGGTACTACGAGCAGTACTTC.

The chain recombines TRBV5-1 with TRBJ2-3; 10 bases line up with TRBD1. The CDR3 runs 16 residues. V shed 0 bases and J 4 bases; nucleotides not matched to a gene: 5. Germline CDR1 and CDR2: SGHRS and YFSETQ. The CDR3 protein is CASSLDGTGVADTQYF. CDR3 coding DNA: TGCGCCAGCAGCTTGGATGGGACAGGGGTCGCAGATACGCAGTATTTT.

The CDR3 sequence: CASSLPGGRRGEQYF. Written as DNA, the CDR3 is TGTGCCAGCAGCTTACCGGGGGGACGACGAGGCGAGCAGTACTTC. The chain joins TRBV11-2 to TRBJ2-7; 7 positions agree with TRBD2. V dropped 2 bases and J dropped 6; count of bases not matched to a gene: 10. CDR3 size: 15 residues. Germline V lookup: CDR1 SGHAT, CDR2 FQNNGV.

V usage is TRBV5-1 and J usage is TRBJ2-2; 7 nucleotides agree with TRBD2. The CDR3 extends over 14 amino acids. V dropped 4 bases and J dropped 7; count of bases not matched to a gene: 7. The germline gives CDR1 SGHRS, CDR2 YFSETQ. Here the CDR3 reads CASSPKRGGGELFF. CDR3 in DNA: TGCGCCAGCAGCCCGAAGCGGGGAGGCGGGGAGCTGTTTTTT. The variable domain in full, with the rest retrieved from reference TRBV5-1 and TRBJ2-2, is KAGVTQTPRYLIKTRGQQVTLSCSPISGHRSVSWYQQTPGQGLQFLFEYFSETQRNKGNFPGRFSGRQFSNSRSEMNVSTLELGDSALYLCASSPKRGGGELFFGEGSRLTVL.

The V and J genes are TRBV20-1 and TRBJ2-7; D is uncertain. Germline V gives CDR1 DFQATT, CDR2 SNEGSKA (reference sequence). The CDR3 runs to 10 residues. Trimming shortened V by 3 bases and J by 8 bases, and 8 bases separated the two germline ends. The CDR3 coding sequence is TGCAGTGCTAGTAGCCACCAGCAGTACTTC. Translated: CSASSHQQYF.

The chain uses TRBV24-1 and TRBJ2-5; 7 positions agree with TRBD1. Germline trimming cut 12 bases from V and 5 bases from J; bases unmatched to any gene: 11. From germline, CDR1 is KGHDR and CDR2 SFDVKD. The CDR3 sequence is 13 residues long. Here the CDR3 DNA reads TGTGCCTCCGGGGACAGACGCTTGGAGACCCAGTACTTC. It translates to CASGDRRLETQYF.

The chain joins TRBV28 to TRBJ1-3; D might be TRBD1 (5 bases). V was cut by 10 bases and J by 4 bases, with 11 bases left in between. Germline CDR1 reads MDHEN; CDR2 reads SYDVKM. CDR3 length: 12 residues. The CDR3 reads CAIRGSGNTIYF. The CDR3 bases are TGTGCCATTAGGGGATCAGGAAACACCATATATTTT.

The V gene is TRBV10-3, the J gene TRBJ2-3; TRBD1 matches 8 bases. After removal of 8 bases from V and 5 bases from J, the junction contained 6 bases not matched to a gene. The CDR3 loop spans 13 amino acids. CDR1 and CDR2 (germline): ENHRY, SYGVKD. The chain's CDR3 is CAIGTGGKDTQYF. DNA of the CDR3: TGTGCCATCGGGACAGGAGGGAAAGATACGCAGTATTTT.

This clonotype was seen more than once but under ten times. The chain employs TRBV7-8 and TRBJ1-1; no firm D call. The CDR3 is 13 amino acids. With 2 bases removed from V and 10 bases from J, the gap between germline ends came to 14 bases. The germline V gene has CDR1 SGHVS and CDR2 FQNEAQ. The CDR3 here is CASSLSARLAAFF. Written as DNA, the CDR3 is TGTGCCAGCAGCTTATCTGCTCGATTAGCAGCTTTCTTT.